The clone carrying this T cell receptor (beta chain) has just a few counts. Its antigen remains unidentified. The sample originates from a study of Graves' ophthalmopathy and Graves' hyperthyroidism. RNA transcripts were the template, and TCR beta CDR3 regions were amplified from them. First-round RT-PCR with HTBI primers preceded a second-round multiplex PCR. TCRdb recomputed calls from the multiplex PCR reads with MiXCR, one row per CDR3 protein. The sample holds some 390,000 distinct CDR3 sequences, 15% to 20% seen once. Disease in donors with ophthalmopathy had moderate-to-severe activity, CAS ≥3, NOSPECS ≥4 and under 3 months' duration. Ineligible for inclusion were patients with other autoimmune diseases, uncontrolled infections, pregnancy or lactation. Diagnosis was based on clinical symptoms, serum thyroxine, TRAb, thyroid ultrasound and orbital computed tomography. Broader study findings: Researchers report that a 13-signature model separated ophthalmopathy from stable hyperthyroidism, posting about 87% sensitivity and 75% to 84% specificity.

The source is a woman aged 18-29 years with Graves' ophthalmopathy. Sequencing input: peripheral blood.

The CDR3 region has the DNA TGTGCCAGCATCCGACCCCTCTCTGGGGCCAACGTCCTGACTTTC. This codes for CASIRPLSGANVLTF. The genes are TRBV7-9 and TRBJ2-6; D is unclear. The CDR3 totals 15 residues. V was shortened by 7 bases and J by 0 bases, with 10 bases between the two germline ends. The germline CDR1 and CDR2 sequences are SEHNR and FQNEAQ (reference sequence).